The 20 T cell receptor beta chains reported below all come from one sample, sequenced in a study of blood T cell repertoires in COVID-19 (dated by TCRdb to 2020 to 2021). The receptor library was made with the immunoSEQ multiplex PCR assay. In its TCRdb copy, this immuneACCESS table keeps in-frame sequences only and misses some clones. Where compared with another copy, unresolved V genes explain less than half of these, and the others have no known cause. The sample profile shows 130,000 to 150,000 clones; about 79% of them were found once. Clones ranked in the top ten supply 3% to 3.5% of the sample. Material: peripheral blood. Receptors were obtained from a woman of 80 years or more with acute or convalescent COVID-19.

The chain uses TRBV7-9 and TRBJ2-5; 10 bases agree with TRBD1. The length of the CDR3 is 16 residues. The junction had 10 bases not matched to a gene; V was cut back by 4 bases and J by 5 bases. Per germline, CDR1 SEHNR and CDR2 FQNEAQ (reference sequence). As DNA, the CDR3 is TGTGCCAGCAGCTACTCCCGACAGGGGGCCGGGGAGACCCAGTACTTC. Protein product: CASSYSRQGAGETQYF.

The genes are TRBV5-4 and TRBJ1-2; D possibly corresponds to TRBD1 (6 bases). V lost 3 bases to trimming and J lost 4 bases, with 16 bases between them. CDR3 length equals 15 residues. Germline values: CDR1 SGHNT, CDR2 YYREEE (reference sequence). Here the CDR3 DNA reads TGTGCCAGCAGCTCCGGCACAGGGAGGGTCTATGGCTACACCTTC. The encoded protein is CASSSGTGRVYGYTF.

The chain uses TRBV7-9 and TRBJ1-1; 7 bases match TRBD1. V was pared by 2 bases and J by 3 bases, with 15 bases of the junction left unmatched. Germline V CDR1 and CDR2: SEHNR, FQNEAQ (reference sequence). This CDR3 comprises 18 residues. As DNA, the CDR3 is TGTGCCAGCAGCTTAATCTCTCATGTAGGGGGCTACCACACTGAAGCTTTCTTT. This gives the protein CASSLISHVGGYHTEAFF.

This clone was found a few times. This sequence joins TRBV14 and TRBJ2-1; maybe TRBD2 (6 bases). Germline V gene lookup returns CDR1 SGHDN and CDR2 FVKESK. The CDR3 consists of 16 residues. The V and J ends lost 4 bases and 1 base respectively, with 14 bases between them. DNA for the CDR3: TGTGCCAGCAGCCCAATCGACGGGGGATCCTACAATGAGCAGTTCTTC. Translating it yields CASSPIDGGSYNEQFF.

The V call is TRBV9, the J call TRBJ1-4; perhaps TRBD1 as D (6 bases). Looked up from germline, CDR1 is SGDLS and CDR2 is YYNGEE. The CDR3 runs to 14 residues. V gave up 0 bases and J gave up 8 bases, with 11 bases separating them. As DNA, the CDR3 is TGTGCCAGCAGCGTAGGGGACATAAAGGAAAAACTGTTTTTT. This encodes CASSVGDIKEKLFF.

In its sample, this clone was seen a few times. CDR3 sequence: CASSSWTVTEQYF. The CDR3 DNA follows: TGTGCCAGCAGCTCCTGGACAGTAACGGAGCAGTACTTC. The chain is built from TRBV7-9 and TRBJ2-7; TRBD1 is a possible D gene (6 bases). The CDR3 runs 13 residues. V was pared by 4 bases and J by 7 bases, with 14 bases between. CDR1 SEHNR and CDR2 FQNEAQ come from the germline V gene (reference sequence).

The chain recombines TRBV5-1 with TRBJ1-2; D might be TRBD1 (5 bases). Germline lookup yields CDR1 SGHRS and CDR2 YFSETQ. CDR3 size: 15 residues. Trimming cost V 0 bases and J 7 bases, with 16 bases left between them. CDR3 nucleotides: TGCGCCAGCAGCTTGGAGGTGGGGCGAGGCGGTGGCTACACCTTC. The encoded protein is CASSLEVGRGGGYTF.

V and J are TRBV5-1 and TRBJ2-5; D might be TRBD2 (6 bases). Looked up from germline, CDR1 is SGHRS and CDR2 is YFSETQ. The V gene lost 1 base and the J gene lost 4 bases, with 29 bases spanning the gap. The CDR3 is 20 residues long. CDR3 nucleotides: TGCGCCAGCAGCTTGCCAAACACTACAAACAAGGCGGGGCGGCCAGAGACCCAGTACTTC. Translation gives CASSLPNTTNKAGRPETQYF.

The chain uses TRBV11-2 and TRBJ1-1; TRBD1 might be the D (6 bases). The germline V gene encodes CDR1 SGHAT and CDR2 FQNNGV. V lost 5 bases, J lost 9 bases, and 16 bases lay in between. This CDR3 comprises 13 residues. The CDR3 sequence: CASSSTGTSKAFF. CDR3 nucleotides: TGTGCCAGCAGCAGTACCGGGACATCTAAAGCTTTCTTT.

The chain couples TRBV15 to TRBJ2-3, with 14 bases fitting TRBD2. This CDR3 comprises 18 residues. Germline V gene sequence: CDR1 LNHNV, CDR2 YYDKDF (reference sequence). Trimming at V came to 3 bases and at J to 3 bases, leaving 8 bases not matched to a gene. The CDR3: CATSSPRLAGGRTDTQYF. As DNA, the CDR3 is TGTGCCACCAGCAGTCCCAGACTAGCGGGGGGGCGAACAGATACGCAGTATTTT.

The rearrangement uses TRBV28 and TRBJ1-5; 9 bases are shared with TRBD1. CDR1 MDHEN and CDR2 SYDVKM come from the germline V gene. V was pared by 4 bases and J by 4 bases, with 2 bases of the junction left unmatched. The CDR3 has 14 residues. The CDR3 coding sequence is TGTGCCAGCAGTTCCGGACAGGGGAATCAGCCCCAGCATTTT. Translation gives CASSSGQGNQPQHF.

Notes on this clone: One end of the junction fails to match germline, which may point to a read error. The V call is TRBV5-1, the J call TRBJ1-1; TRBD1 matches 8 bases. Germline CDR1 is SGHRS and CDR2 is YFSETQ. This CDR3 is 14 amino acids long. CDR3 DNA sequence: TGCGCCAGCGGCTTTGGACAGGGCCGGACTGAAGCTTTCTTT. Its protein is CASGFGQGRTEAFF. Complete variable domain (other parts from reference TRBV5-1 and TRBJ1-1): KAGVTQTPRYLIKTRGQQVTLSCSPISGHRSVSWYQQTPGQGLQFLFEYFSETQRNKGNFPGRFSGRQFSNSRSEMNVSTLELGDSALYLCASGFGQGRTEAFFGQGTRLTVV.

This chain uses TRBV6-5 with TRBJ1-4; 11 bases are a match to TRBD1. CDR1 is MNHEY, CDR2 SVGAGI, per germline. The CDR3 runs 15 residues. V was clipped by 6 bases and J by 8 bases; unmatched bases: 8. The CDR3 spells CASRSLGTGGEKLFF. CDR3 in DNA: TGTGCCAGCAGGTCCCTCGGGACAGGGGGGGAAAAACTGTTTTTT.

V usage is TRBV24-1 and J usage is TRBJ2-2, with D maybe TRBD2 (6 bases). Between the trimmed V and J ends, which lost 6 bases and 0 bases, there was a span of 13 bases. This CDR3 is built from 16 residues. Germline CDR1 and CDR2: KGHDR and SFDVKD. CDR3 sequence: CATSNSGESNTGELFF. CDR3 sequence (DNA): TGTGCCACCAGTAATAGCGGAGAATCGAACACCGGGGAGCTGTTTTTT.

CDR3 sequence reads: CASSSTDRPTNYGYTF. CDR3 coding DNA: TGTGCCAGCAGTTCCACCGACAGGCCGACTAACTATGGCTACACCTTC. This sequence joins TRBV6-5 and TRBJ1-2; D possibly corresponds to TRBD1 (6 bases). The ends were cut back, 4 bases at V and 0 bases at J, with 15 bases in the middle. The germline V gene has CDR1 MNHEY and CDR2 SVGAGI. The CDR3 runs 16 residues.

This chain uses TRBV11-2 with TRBJ2-1; TRBD2 is a possible D gene (5 bases). Germline V gene sequence: CDR1 SGHAT, CDR2 FQNNGV. This CDR3 comprises 13 residues. Between the trimmed V and J ends, which lost 5 bases and 5 bases, there was a span of 10 bases. The CDR3 loop reads CASSTRENNEQFF. The CDR3 coding sequence is TGTGCCAGCAGCACCCGGGAAAACAATGAGCAGTTCTTC.

The gene calls are TRBV5-4 and TRBJ1-6; D is ambiguous. The germline gives CDR1 SGHNT, CDR2 YYREEE (reference sequence). Trimming took 4 bases from V and 7 from J, leaving 18 bases between them. The CDR3 has 16 amino acids. In nucleotides, the CDR3 is TGTGCCAGCAGCCCGGAGGCTAGGGCAAGAAATTCACCCCTCCACTTT. Translating gives CASSPEARARNSPLHF.

The chain carries TRBV6-4 and TRBJ1-1; D is possibly TRBD1 (5 bases). CDR3 size: 16 residues. Germline lookup yields CDR1 MRHNA and CDR2 SNTAGT. The ends were cut back, 3 bases at V and 7 bases at J, with 21 bases in the middle. The CDR3 region has the DNA TGTGCCAGCAGTGATAGGGGCCTGGGGGGATCAGGTGAAGCTTTCTTT. It encodes CASSDRGLGGSGEAFF.

The CDR3 sequence is CASSPLGTGGAEQYF. The CDR3 bases are TGTGCCAGCTCACCACTCGGGACAGGGGGAGCCGAGCAGTACTTC. The chain couples TRBV18 to TRBJ2-7; TRBD1 matches 11 bases. The CDR3 has 15 amino acids. Germline loops: CDR1 KGHSH, CDR2 LQKENI. V dropped 1 base and J dropped 6; count of bases not matched to a gene: 5.

The V gene is TRBV19, the J gene TRBJ1-1, with D possibly TRBD1 on 5 matching bases. V lost 3 bases to trimming and J lost 0 bases, with 11 bases between them. The V gene's germline CDR1 is LNHDA and CDR2 SQIVND (reference sequence). The CDR3 runs 15 residues. The CDR3 sequence: CASSIGGGMNTEAFF. The CDR3, as DNA: TGTGCCAGTAGTATTGGGGGGGGGATGAACACTGAAGCTTTCTTT.